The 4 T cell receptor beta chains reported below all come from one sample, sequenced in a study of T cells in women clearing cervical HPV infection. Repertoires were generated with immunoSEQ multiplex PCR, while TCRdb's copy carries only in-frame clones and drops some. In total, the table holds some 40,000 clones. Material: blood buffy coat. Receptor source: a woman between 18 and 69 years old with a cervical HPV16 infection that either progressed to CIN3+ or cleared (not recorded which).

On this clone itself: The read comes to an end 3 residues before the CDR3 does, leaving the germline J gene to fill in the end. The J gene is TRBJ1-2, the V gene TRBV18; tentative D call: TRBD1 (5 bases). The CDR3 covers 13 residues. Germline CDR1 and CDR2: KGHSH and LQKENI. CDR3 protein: CASSRGTSNDYTF. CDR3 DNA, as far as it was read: TGTGCCAGCTCCCGCGGGACTAGCAACGAC.

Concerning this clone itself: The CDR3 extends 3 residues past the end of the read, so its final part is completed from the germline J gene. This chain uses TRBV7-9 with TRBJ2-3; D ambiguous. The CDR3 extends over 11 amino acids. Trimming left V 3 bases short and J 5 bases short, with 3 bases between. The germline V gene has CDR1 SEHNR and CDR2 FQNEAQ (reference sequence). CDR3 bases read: TGTGCCAGCAGCTTTCAAGATACG. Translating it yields CASSFQDT. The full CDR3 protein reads CASSFQDTQYF.

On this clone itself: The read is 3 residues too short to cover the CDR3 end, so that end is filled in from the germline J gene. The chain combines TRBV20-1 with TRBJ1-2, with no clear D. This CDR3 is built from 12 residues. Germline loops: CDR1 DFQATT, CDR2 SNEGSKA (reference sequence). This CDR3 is CSASPKLYDYTF. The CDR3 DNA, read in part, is TGCAGTGCTAGCCCCAAGCTCTACGAC.

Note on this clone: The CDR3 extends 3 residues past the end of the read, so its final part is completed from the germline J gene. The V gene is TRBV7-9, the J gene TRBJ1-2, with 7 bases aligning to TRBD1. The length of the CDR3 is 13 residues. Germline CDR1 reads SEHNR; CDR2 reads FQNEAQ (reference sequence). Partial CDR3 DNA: TGTGCCAGCAGTCGGGGACAGTACAATGAC. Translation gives CASSRGQYND. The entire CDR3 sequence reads CASSRGQYNDYTF.